This T cell receptor beta chain was identified in a study of T-cell memory formation after mild COVID-19. General study findings and limits: Shrinking CD4+ clones resided mostly in CM and EM, and CD8+ ones in EMRA. Clones shrinking from day 15 to 85 showed even CD4/CD8 mixes; later expanders tilted CD4+.

Each CDR3 protein gets one entry after TCRdb re-called the 5' RACE reads with MiXCR. The table shows around 100,000 distinct CDR3 sequences, with around a fifth occurring only once. Turning to this clonotype: The target antigen is unknown.

The CDR3 contains 11 residues. Looked up from germline, CDR1 is SGHNT and CDR2 is YYREEE (reference sequence). The germline V and J ends were trimmed by 3 bases and 12 bases, with 12 bases remaining between them. The chain links TRBV5-4 to TRBJ1-2; D is unresolved. The material sequenced was PBMCs or a T cell subset sorted from them (not recorded which). This receptor was identified in a man aged 18 to 35 who had mild COVID-19 (a few samples of this study predate the infection). Cell type and time point are not known. CDR3 sequence reads: CASSSGGEDTF. CDR3 sequence (DNA): TGTGCCAGCAGCTCGGGCGGGGAGGACACCTTC.